One sample yielded the 27 T cell receptor beta chains listed below, sequenced in a study of PD-1 blockade in classical Hodgkin lymphoma. Here immunoSEQ multiplex PCR was the method, and the copy in TCRdb shows in-frame clones only, minus some. The sample includes about 90,000 clones, 90% of them seen just once. Stated time point: cycle 4 day 1 (C4D1), after around six weeks of nivolumab. All patients relapsed after autologous stem cell transplantation, and brentuximab vedotin exposure varied. The sequenced sample was peripheral blood mononuclear cells (PBMCs), obtained before the fourth cycle of nivolumab. These receptors were obtained from a human donor with classical Hodgkin lymphoma.

The chain carries TRBV4-2 and TRBJ2-7; tentative D call: TRBD2 (5 bases). V shed 4 bases and J shed 4 bases, with 11 bases lying between them. Germline CDR1 LGHNA, CDR2 YNFKEQ. The CDR3 extends over 13 amino acids. CDR3 sequence (DNA): TGTGCCAGCAGCCCGGACTTGGGGTACGAGCAGTACTTC. Amino acids: CASSPDLGYEQYF.

This clone showed up just once. This chain joins TRBV7-9 and TRBJ1-6; D is undetermined. The V gene lost 3 bases and the J gene lost 6 bases, with 12 bases spanning the gap. The CDR3 spans 15 residues. Germline V CDR1 and CDR2: SEHNR, FQNEAQ (reference sequence). DNA of the CDR3: TGTGCCAGCAGCTTTCAGAGCGTTTCTAATTCACCCCTCCACTTT. This sequence encodes CASSFQSVSNSPLHF.

The chain combines TRBV7-9 with TRBJ1-2; maybe TRBD1 (5 bases). This CDR3 contains 15 residues. V dropped 1 base and J dropped 2 bases, with 11 bases sitting between them. Germline V CDR1 and CDR2: SEHNR, FQNEAQ (reference sequence). The CDR3 spells CASSLGRGANYGYTF. In DNA form, the CDR3 reads TGTGCCAGCAGCTTAGGGAGAGGGGCCAACTATGGCTACACCTTC. The complete variable domain, with remaining parts taken from reference TRBV7-9 and TRBJ1-2, reads DTGVSQNPRHKITKRGQNVTFRCDPISEHNRLYWYRQTLGQGPEFLTYFQNEAQLEKSRLLSDRFSAERPKGSFSTLEIQRTEQGDSAMYLCASSLGRGANYGYTFGSGTRLTVV.

CDR3 sequence: CASSDYGYTF. The CDR3 nucleotides read TGTGCCAGCAGTGATTATGGCTACACCTTC. The chain uses TRBV28 and TRBJ1-2; D uncertain. V was pared by 5 bases and J by 5 bases, with 3 bases between. Germline V gene lookup returns CDR1 MDHEN and CDR2 SYDVKM. CDR3 length: 10 residues.

This clone was observed a single time. The J gene is TRBJ1-3, the V gene TRBV5-1; weak D call: TRBD1 (5 bases). From germline, CDR1 is SGHRS and CDR2 YFSETQ. The V end lost 4 bases, the J end lost 0 bases, and 8 bases lay between the germline ends. The CDR3 is 14 residues long. The CDR3 protein is CASSGGTSGNTIYF. The CDR3 coding sequence is TGCGCCAGCAGCGGAGGGACCTCTGGAAACACCATATATTTT.

The V call is TRBV28, the J call TRBJ2-7; D ambiguous. This CDR3 comprises 14 residues. CDR1 is MDHEN and CDR2 is SYDVKM in the germline V gene. V was cut by 2 bases and J by 3 bases, with 11 bases left in between. The CDR3 region is CASSLQAVGYEQYF. The CDR3 DNA is TGTGCCAGCAGTTTACAGGCAGTTGGCTACGAGCAGTACTTC.

The chain joins TRBV14 to TRBJ2-7; 7 positions agree with TRBD1. V lost 1 base, J lost 2 bases, and 5 bases stayed unmatched. CDR1 is SGHDN and CDR2 is FVKESK in the germline V gene. This CDR3 has 15 amino acids. In nucleotides, the CDR3 is TGTGCCAGCAGCCAAGGATCTGGACAGGCCTACGAGCAGTACTTC. Translating gives CASSQGSGQAYEQYF. Full variable domain (rest looked up from reference TRBV14 and TRBJ2-7): EAGVTQFPSHSVIEKGQTVTLRCDPISGHDNLYWYRRVMGKEIKFLLHFVKESKQDESGMPNNRFLAERTGGTYSTLKVQPAELEDSGVYFCASSQGSGQAYEQYFGPGTRLTVT.

The rearrangement joins TRBV5-6 to TRBJ1-5; D possibly corresponds to TRBD1 (5 bases). In germline, CDR1 is SGHDT, CDR2 YYEEEE. Trimming took off 4 bases at V and 1 base at J, with 12 bases between the two ends. This CDR3 has 15 amino acids. The CDR3 region has the DNA TGTGCCAGCAGCCTGGGACTGACAAGCAATCAGCCCCAGCATTTT. It yields the protein CASSLGLTSNQPQHF.

The chain uses TRBV4-2 and TRBJ2-1; 13 bases line up with TRBD2. The CDR3 runs 16 residues. Germline V gives CDR1 LGHNA, CDR2 YNFKEQ. The V gene end was trimmed by 3 bases and the J gene end by 9 bases; junction bases not matched to a gene: 8. CDR3 nucleotides: TGTGCCAGCAGCCACGTTACTAGCGGGGGGGCGGTTGAGCAGTTCTTC. Translated, it gives CASSHVTSGGAVEQFF.

The chain has TRBV5-5 and TRBJ1-6; D may be TRBD1 (6 bases). Per germline, CDR1 SGHKS and CDR2 YYEKEE (reference sequence). The V end lost 0 bases, the J end lost 7 bases, and 11 bases lay between the germline ends. CDR3 size: 15 residues. The CDR3 DNA is TGTGCCAGCAGCTTGGAGCGGGGGCAGAATTCACCCCTCCACTTT. Translating it yields CASSLERGQNSPLHF.

J is TRBJ2-7 and V is TRBV7-9; 12 bases line up with TRBD1. The CDR3 totals 15 residues. Germline V gives CDR1 SEHNR, CDR2 FQNEAQ (reference sequence). The V segment lost 5 bases and the J segment 5 bases; nucleotides outside the gene matches: 7. CDR3 region: CASSTRDRGPHEQYF. The CDR3 DNA is TGTGCCAGCAGCACCCGGGACAGGGGGCCCCACGAGCAGTACTTC.

The CDR3 bases are TGTGCCTGGGGGACAGGGGGGTCCTACGAGCAGTACTTC. It specifies CAWGTGGSYEQYF. The gene calls are TRBV30 and TRBJ2-7; 11 bases fit TRBD1. Germline V lookup: CDR1 GTSNPN, CDR2 SVGIG (reference sequence). The CDR3 covers 13 residues. The V gene end was trimmed by 5 bases and the J gene end by 1 base; junction bases not matched to a gene: 1.

V gene TRBV5-4 combines with J gene TRBJ2-3; 9 nucleotides agree with TRBD2. V shed 2 bases and J 0 bases; nucleotides not matched to a gene: 7. The CDR3 consists of 17 residues. Per germline, CDR1 SGHNT and CDR2 YYREEE (reference sequence). This chain's CDR3 is CASSFVVLAGSTDTQYF. DNA for the CDR3: TGTGCCAGCAGCTTCGTGGTACTAGCGGGCAGCACAGATACGCAGTATTTT.

The chain links TRBV27 to TRBJ2-5; D not resolved. Per germline, CDR1 MNHEY and CDR2 SMNVEV (reference sequence). Trimming left V 3 bases short and J 4 bases short, with 12 bases between. The CDR3 has 14 amino acids. CDR3 DNA: TGTGCCAGCAGTTTCTATAGTAGTGGAGAGACCCAGTACTTC. Encoded protein: CASSFYSSGETQYF.

The V and J genes are TRBV18 and TRBJ2-1, with 11 bases lining up with TRBD2. The CDR3 covers 15 residues. With V trimmed by 4 bases and J by 3 bases, 2 bases remained unmatched. In germline, CDR1 is KGHSH, CDR2 LQKENI. The CDR3 region has the DNA TGTGCCAGCTCACTGACTAGCGGGAACTACAATGAGCAGTTCTTC. Its protein product is CASSLTSGNYNEQFF.

J is TRBJ1-3 and V is TRBV6-5; possibly TRBD1 for D (5 bases). The CDR3 runs to 14 residues. Germline V lookup: CDR1 MNHEY, CDR2 SVGAGI. The germline V and J ends were trimmed by 5 bases and 2 bases, with 10 bases remaining between them. The CDR3 DNA reads as TGTGCCAGCAGTACCGACAGTACTGGAAACACCATATATTTT. It encodes CASSTDSTGNTIYF.

This sequence joins TRBV15 and TRBJ1-6; possibly TRBD1 for D (5 bases). Germline values: CDR1 LNHNV, CDR2 YYDKDF (reference sequence). Trimming stripped 7 bases from V and 4 bases from J, with 14 bases between. The CDR3 has 15 residues. CDR3 DNA sequence: TGTGCCACCACAGTTCTGCAGGGTTATAATTCACCCCTCCACTTT. Protein sequence: CATTVLQGYNSPLHF.

The rearrangement links TRBV2 to TRBJ2-7; no clear D gene. Germline-derived CDR1 and CDR2 are SNHLY and FYNNEI. With 0 bases removed from V and 3 bases from J, the gap between germline ends came to 6 bases. The CDR3 runs 13 residues. The CDR3 reads CASSEASFYEQYF. In nucleotides, the CDR3 is TGTGCCAGCAGTGAAGCTTCCTTCTACGAGCAGTACTTC.

The CDR3 protein is CASSRGDSSYSNQPQHF. The CDR3 bases are TGTGCCAGCAGCCGGGGGGACAGCTCTTATAGCAATCAGCCCCAGCATTTT. V usage is TRBV5-6 and J usage is TRBJ1-5, with 7 bases that match TRBD1. Per germline, CDR1 SGHDT and CDR2 YYEEEE. The trim removed 4 bases at V and 0 bases at J, leaving 10 bases unmatched. The CDR3 contains 17 residues. Full variable domain (rest looked up from reference TRBV5-6 and TRBJ1-5): DAGVTQSPTHLIKTRGQQVTLRCSPKSGHDTVSWYQQALGQGPQFIFQYYEEEERQRGNFPDRFSGHQFPNYSSELNVNALLLGDSALYLCASSRGDSSYSNQPQHFGDGTRLSIL.

The chain carries TRBV7-9 and TRBJ1-5; D not resolved. Trimming removed 1 base from V and 5 bases from J, with 6 bases in between. This CDR3 has 13 amino acids. Germline assignment: CDR1 SEHNR and CDR2 FQNEAQ (reference sequence). The CDR3 bases are TGTGCCAGCAGCTTAGATTGGGATCAGCCCCAGCATTTT. As protein: CASSLDWDQPQHF.

The J gene is TRBJ1-5, the V gene TRBV19; D is uncertain. Germline V gene data show CDR1 as LNHDA and CDR2 as SQIVND (reference sequence). V was cut by 6 bases and J by 4 bases, with 10 bases left in between. The length of the CDR3 is 13 residues. DNA of the CDR3: TGTGCCAGTAGAGGTAGGGTTAATCAGCCCCAGCATTTT. Amino acid sequence: CASRGRVNQPQHF.

This chain connects TRBV7-6 to TRBJ1-1; 11 bases map to TRBD1. The V gene's germline CDR1 is SGHVS and CDR2 FNYEAQ. The V segment lost 4 bases and the J segment 7 bases; nucleotides outside the gene matches: 5. The CDR3 runs 14 residues. The CDR3 is CASSSGTGGVEAFF. The CDR3 bases are TGTGCCAGCAGCTCTGGGACAGGGGGGGTTGAAGCTTTCTTT. Complete variable domain (other parts from reference TRBV7-6 and TRBJ1-1): GAGVSQSPRYKVTKRGQDVALRCDPISGHVSLYWYRQALGQGPEFLTYFNYEAQQDKSGLPNDRFSAERPEGSISTLTIQRTEQRDSAMYRCASSSGTGGVEAFFGQGTRLTVV.

This rearrangement joins TRBV13 to TRBJ1-2; D might be TRBD1 (6 bases). The CDR3 runs 16 residues. Germline V lookup: CDR1 PRHDT, CDR2 FYEKMQ (reference sequence). Trimming removed 5 bases at V and 3 bases at J, with 19 bases between. CDR3 DNA: TGTGCCAGCAGCCCCCCGACCACAGGGATCGACTATGGCTACACCTTC. The encoded protein is CASSPPTTGIDYGYTF. The full variable domain, completed using reference TRBV13 and TRBJ1-2, is AAGVIQSPRHLIKEKRETATLKCYPIPRHDTVYWYQQGPGQDPQFLISFYEKMQSDKGSIPDRFSAQQFSDYHSELNMSSLELGDSALYFCASSPPTTGIDYGYTFGSGTRLTVV.

J is TRBJ2-3 and V is TRBV19, with 9 bases fitting TRBD2. Trimming at V came to 1 base and at J to 4 bases, leaving 6 bases not matched to a gene. The germline gives CDR1 LNHDA, CDR2 SQIVND (reference sequence). The CDR3 totals 16 residues. CDR3 DNA sequence: TGTGCCAGTAGTATAGGAGTTAGCGGGGGTCCAGATACGCAGTATTTT. Protein: CASSIGVSGGPDTQYF.

This clone was seen a handful of times. The chain carries TRBV6-5 and TRBJ2-1, with TRBD2 matching 10 bases. This CDR3 is built from 15 residues. Germline CDR1 and CDR2: MNHEY and SVGAGI. The V gene end was trimmed by 3 bases and the J gene end by 4 bases; junction bases not matched to a gene: 3. The CDR3 coding sequence is TGTGCCAGCAGTTATTCAGCGGGGGGGTACAATGAGCAGTTCTTC. Residues: CASSYSAGGYNEQFF.

The genes are TRBV5-1 and TRBJ2-3, with a possible D match to TRBD2 (5 bases). V was shortened by 3 bases and J by 2 bases, with 25 bases between the two germline ends. The CDR3 is 19 residues long. CDR1 and CDR2 (germline): SGHRS, YFSETQ. CDR3 DNA sequence: TGCGCCAGCAGCTCTGGGCCGTGGGGAGCCAAAAAAACCACAGATACGCAGTATTTT. This sequence encodes CASSSGPWGAKKTTDTQYF.

About this clone: The identical CDR3 is also encoded by other nucleotide sequences in the sample. V and J are TRBV5-6 and TRBJ2-2, with D tentatively TRBD2 (6 bases). Trimming cost V 5 bases and J 7 bases, with 15 bases left between them. CDR3 length: 14 amino acids. CDR1 is SGHDT and CDR2 is YYEEEE in the germline V gene. The CDR3 protein is CASRMRGDGGELFF. The CDR3 DNA reads as TGTGCCAGCAGAATGCGGGGAGACGGCGGGGAGCTGTTTTTT.